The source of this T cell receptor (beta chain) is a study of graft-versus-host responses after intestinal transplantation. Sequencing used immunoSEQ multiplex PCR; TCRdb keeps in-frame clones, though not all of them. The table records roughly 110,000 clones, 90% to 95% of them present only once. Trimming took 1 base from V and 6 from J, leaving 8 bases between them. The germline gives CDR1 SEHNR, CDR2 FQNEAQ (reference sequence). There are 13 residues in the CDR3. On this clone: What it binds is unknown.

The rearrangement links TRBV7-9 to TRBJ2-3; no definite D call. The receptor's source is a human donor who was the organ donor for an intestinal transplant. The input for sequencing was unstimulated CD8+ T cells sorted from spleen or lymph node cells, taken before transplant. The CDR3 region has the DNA TGTGCCAGCAGCTTAGTGATCGGGGATACGCAGTATTTT. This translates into CASSLVIGDTQYF. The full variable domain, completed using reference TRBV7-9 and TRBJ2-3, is DTGVSQNPRHKITKRGQNVTFRCDPISEHNRLYWYRQTLGQGPEFLTYFQNEAQLEKSRLLSDRFSAERPKGSFSTLEIQRTEQGDSAMYLCASSLVIGDTQYFGPGTRLTVL.